A single sample gave rise to the 19 T cell receptor beta chains below, sequenced in a study of cytomegalovirus exposure and HLA in healthy donors. Measured with immunoSEQ multiplex PCR; TCRdb has only the in-frame clones, and not every one. The profile shows 140,000 or so clones, roughly 90% of them singletons. Sequencing input: PBMCs. Source of these receptors: a man younger than 35 in good health and CMV-seronegative.

This CDR3 reads CASSKTPGLAADTQYF. The CDR3 nucleotides read TGCGCCAGCAGCAAAACCCCGGGACTAGCCGCAGATACGCAGTATTTT. V and J are TRBV4-3 and TRBJ2-3; 9 bases align to TRBD2. The ends lost 5 bases at V and 4 bases at J; junction bases unmatched: 10. The germline CDR1 and CDR2 sequences are LGHNA and YSLEER. The CDR3 has 16 residues.

This rearrangement joins TRBV27 to TRBJ2-3; D call uncertain. Germline lookup yields CDR1 MNHEY and CDR2 SMNVEV (reference sequence). V was trimmed by 10 bases and J by 0 bases, leaving 20 bases between them. There are 16 residues in the CDR3. DNA of the CDR3: TGTGCCAACAGAACCCCCTGGGCAGACAGCACAGATACGCAGTATTTT. Translation: CANRTPWADSTDTQYF.

V usage is TRBV5-8 and J usage is TRBJ1-2, with TRBD1 identical over 10 bases. With V trimmed by 10 bases and J by 7 bases, 7 bases remained unmatched. This CDR3 contains 12 residues. The V gene's germline CDR1 is SGHTS and CDR2 YDEGEE. Here the CDR3 DNA reads TGTGCCGGTCCCGGGACAGGGGCTGGCTACACCTTC. It is translated as CAGPGTGAGYTF.

V usage is TRBV6-1 and J usage is TRBJ1-5; tentative D call: TRBD1 (6 bases). Deletions cut 5 bases from V and 1 base from J, with 12 bases between. The CDR3 has 15 residues. Germline CDR1 MNHNS, CDR2 SASEGT. CDR3 loop: CASSFGQSSNQPQHF. CDR3 bases: TGTGCCAGCAGTTTCGGACAGTCCAGCAATCAGCCCCAGCATTTT.

The chain uses TRBV30 and TRBJ2-7; D not resolved. The V gene lost 4 bases and the J gene lost 6 bases, with 13 bases spanning the gap. Germline CDR1 GTSNPN, CDR2 SVGIG (reference sequence). The CDR3 covers 12 residues. CDR3 region: CAWNVLSGEQYF. The CDR3 region has the DNA TGTGCCTGGAACGTCCTGTCAGGCGAGCAGTACTTC.

The J gene is TRBJ2-5, the V gene TRBV18; D unresolved. V lost 3 bases and J 1 base, leaving 9 bases between the germline ends. Germline assignment: CDR1 KGHSH and CDR2 LQKENI. This CDR3 is built from 14 residues. The chain's CDR3 is CASSPSFFQETQYF. The CDR3 bases are TGTGCCAGCTCACCGTCTTTTTTCCAAGAGACCCAGTACTTC.

The chain joins TRBV7-2 to TRBJ2-7; 9 bases fit TRBD2. Germline V gene sequence: CDR1 SGHTA, CDR2 FQGNSA. Unmatched junction bases numbered 7, after V lost 5 bases and J lost 2 bases. This CDR3 has 15 residues. The CDR3 sequence: CASSLSGSTAYEQYV. CDR3 bases: TGTGCCAGCAGCCTTAGCGGGAGTACTGCCTACGAGCAGTACGTC.

J is TRBJ2-2 and V is TRBV29-1; 10 positions match TRBD2. Germline assignment: CDR1 SQVTM and CDR2 ANQGSEA. Trimming cost V 6 bases and J 6 bases; bases outside gene matches: 7. The CDR3 is 14 residues long. CDR3 bases: TGCAGCGTAAAACTAGCGGGGTACGCCGGGGAGCTGTTTTTT. It yields the protein CSVKLAGYAGELFF.

The chain recombines TRBV20-1 with TRBJ2-3; D uncertain. Germline V CDR1 and CDR2: DFQATT, SNEGSKA (reference sequence). The CDR3 loop spans 10 amino acids. Trimming stripped 3 bases from V and 5 bases from J, with 3 bases between. The CDR3 is CSASQDTQYF. CDR3 sequence (DNA): TGCAGTGCTAGCCAAGATACGCAGTATTTT.

The chain couples TRBV6-6 to TRBJ1-3; D uncertain. Germline V gene sequence: CDR1 MNHNY, CDR2 SVGAGI (reference sequence). V lost 2 bases and J lost 4, with 3 bases in between. CDR3 length: 12 amino acids. The CDR3 is CASSYQGNTIYF. In nucleotides, the CDR3 is TGTGCCAGCAGTTACCAGGGAAACACCATATATTTT.

V is TRBV27 and J is TRBJ2-3; the match to TRBD2 covers 8 bases. The CDR3 length is 17 residues. Germline V CDR1 and CDR2: MNHEY, SMNVEV (reference sequence). V was clipped by 2 bases and J by 4 bases; unmatched bases: 11. CDR3 residues: CASSLGRDYGRADTQYF. CDR3 sequence (DNA): TGTGCCAGCAGTTTAGGCAGAGACTACGGGAGGGCAGATACGCAGTATTTT.

The CDR3: CASSLERLAGEGDTQYF. The CDR3 DNA reads TGTGCCAGCAGCTTAGAGCGGCTAGCGGGGGAAGGAGATACGCAGTATTTT. V usage is TRBV11-1 and J usage is TRBJ2-3; 10 bases agree with TRBD2. Germline V CDR1 and CDR2: SGHAT, FQDESV (reference sequence). The CDR3 is made up of 17 amino acids. Trimming removed 1 base from V and 5 bases from J; junction bases left unmatched: 9.

The chain recombines TRBV6-6 with TRBJ2-7; 8 bases agree with TRBD2. The CDR3 sequence is 14 residues long. Germline CDR1 reads MNHNY; CDR2 reads SVGAGI (reference sequence). V was clipped by 6 bases and J by 6 bases; unmatched bases: 10. The CDR3 loop reads CASRGGTRGGEQYV. In DNA form, the CDR3 reads TGTGCCAGCAGGGGGGGGACTAGGGGCGGCGAGCAGTACGTC.

The chain joins TRBV6-5 to TRBJ1-5; 9 positions match TRBD1. V dropped 4 bases and J dropped 3; count of bases not matched to a gene: 4. Germline CDR1 is MNHEY and CDR2 is SVGAGI. This CDR3 is built from 15 residues. CDR3 region: CASSLRTGDNQPQHF. In DNA form, the CDR3 reads TGTGCCAGCAGTTTGAGGACAGGGGACAATCAGCCCCAGCATTTT.

V usage is TRBV27 and J usage is TRBJ2-7, with a tentative D call TRBD1 (6 bases). Trimming cost V 2 bases and J 3 bases, with 14 bases left between them. This CDR3 comprises 15 residues. Per the germline V gene, CDR1 is MNHEY and CDR2 is SMNVEV (reference sequence). The CDR3 nucleotides are TGTGCCAGCAGTTTAATGGACAGCCAATTCTACGAGCAGTACGTC. Amino acid sequence: CASSLMDSQFYEQYV.

V usage is TRBV11-3 and J usage is TRBJ2-1; TRBD2 aligns across 11 bases. Trimming removed 1 base from V and 12 bases from J; junction bases left unmatched: 8. The CDR3 loop spans 15 amino acids. The V gene's germline CDR1 is SGHNT and CDR2 YENEEA. CDR3 in DNA: TGTGCCAGCAGCTTAGCCGAGCTAGCGGGAGGTGGGCAGTTCTTC. Encoded protein: CASSLAELAGGGQFF. The entire variable domain, with the rest obtained from reference TRBV11-3 and TRBJ2-1, is as follows: EAGVVQSPRYKIIEKKQPVAFWCNPISGHNTLYWYLQNLGQGPELLIRYENEEAVDDSQLPKDRFSAERLKGVDSTLKIQPAELGDSAVYLCASSLAELAGGGQFFGPGTRLTVL.

The chain uses TRBV5-6 and TRBJ2-1, with 11 positions matching TRBD2. J was trimmed by 13 bases and V by 0 bases; bases with no gene match: 6. This CDR3 is 14 amino acids long. Germline V gives CDR1 SGHDT, CDR2 YYEEEE. CDR3: CASSLALAGGEQFF. The DNA of the CDR3 is TGTGCCAGCAGCTTGGCCCTAGCGGGAGGCGAACAGTTCTTC.

The J gene is TRBJ2-1, the V gene TRBV9; no clear D gene. Germline assignment: CDR1 SGDLS and CDR2 YYNGEE. The CDR3 sequence is 12 residues long. Trimming shortened V by 0 bases and J by 10 bases, and 8 bases separated the two germline ends. In nucleotides, the CDR3 is TGTGCCAGCAGCGTAGGCGTTAAAGAGCAGTTCTTC. The encoded protein is CASSVGVKEQFF. The entire variable domain, with the rest obtained from reference TRBV9 and TRBJ2-1, is as follows: DSGVTQTPKHLITATGQRVTLRCSPRSGDLSVYWYQQSLDQGLQFLIQYYNGEERAKGNILERFSAQQFPDLHSELNLSSLELGDSALYFCASSVGVKEQFFGPGTRLTVL.

The chain links TRBV5-1 to TRBJ2-3; perhaps TRBD2 as D (5 bases). With 6 bases removed from V and 0 bases from J, the gap between germline ends came to 11 bases. CDR1 SGHRS and CDR2 YFSETQ come from the germline V gene. The length of the CDR3 is 14 residues. The CDR3 nucleotides read TGCGCCAGCAAGACCGGGGAAAGCACAGATACGCAGTATTTT. Translation: CASKTGESTDTQYF.